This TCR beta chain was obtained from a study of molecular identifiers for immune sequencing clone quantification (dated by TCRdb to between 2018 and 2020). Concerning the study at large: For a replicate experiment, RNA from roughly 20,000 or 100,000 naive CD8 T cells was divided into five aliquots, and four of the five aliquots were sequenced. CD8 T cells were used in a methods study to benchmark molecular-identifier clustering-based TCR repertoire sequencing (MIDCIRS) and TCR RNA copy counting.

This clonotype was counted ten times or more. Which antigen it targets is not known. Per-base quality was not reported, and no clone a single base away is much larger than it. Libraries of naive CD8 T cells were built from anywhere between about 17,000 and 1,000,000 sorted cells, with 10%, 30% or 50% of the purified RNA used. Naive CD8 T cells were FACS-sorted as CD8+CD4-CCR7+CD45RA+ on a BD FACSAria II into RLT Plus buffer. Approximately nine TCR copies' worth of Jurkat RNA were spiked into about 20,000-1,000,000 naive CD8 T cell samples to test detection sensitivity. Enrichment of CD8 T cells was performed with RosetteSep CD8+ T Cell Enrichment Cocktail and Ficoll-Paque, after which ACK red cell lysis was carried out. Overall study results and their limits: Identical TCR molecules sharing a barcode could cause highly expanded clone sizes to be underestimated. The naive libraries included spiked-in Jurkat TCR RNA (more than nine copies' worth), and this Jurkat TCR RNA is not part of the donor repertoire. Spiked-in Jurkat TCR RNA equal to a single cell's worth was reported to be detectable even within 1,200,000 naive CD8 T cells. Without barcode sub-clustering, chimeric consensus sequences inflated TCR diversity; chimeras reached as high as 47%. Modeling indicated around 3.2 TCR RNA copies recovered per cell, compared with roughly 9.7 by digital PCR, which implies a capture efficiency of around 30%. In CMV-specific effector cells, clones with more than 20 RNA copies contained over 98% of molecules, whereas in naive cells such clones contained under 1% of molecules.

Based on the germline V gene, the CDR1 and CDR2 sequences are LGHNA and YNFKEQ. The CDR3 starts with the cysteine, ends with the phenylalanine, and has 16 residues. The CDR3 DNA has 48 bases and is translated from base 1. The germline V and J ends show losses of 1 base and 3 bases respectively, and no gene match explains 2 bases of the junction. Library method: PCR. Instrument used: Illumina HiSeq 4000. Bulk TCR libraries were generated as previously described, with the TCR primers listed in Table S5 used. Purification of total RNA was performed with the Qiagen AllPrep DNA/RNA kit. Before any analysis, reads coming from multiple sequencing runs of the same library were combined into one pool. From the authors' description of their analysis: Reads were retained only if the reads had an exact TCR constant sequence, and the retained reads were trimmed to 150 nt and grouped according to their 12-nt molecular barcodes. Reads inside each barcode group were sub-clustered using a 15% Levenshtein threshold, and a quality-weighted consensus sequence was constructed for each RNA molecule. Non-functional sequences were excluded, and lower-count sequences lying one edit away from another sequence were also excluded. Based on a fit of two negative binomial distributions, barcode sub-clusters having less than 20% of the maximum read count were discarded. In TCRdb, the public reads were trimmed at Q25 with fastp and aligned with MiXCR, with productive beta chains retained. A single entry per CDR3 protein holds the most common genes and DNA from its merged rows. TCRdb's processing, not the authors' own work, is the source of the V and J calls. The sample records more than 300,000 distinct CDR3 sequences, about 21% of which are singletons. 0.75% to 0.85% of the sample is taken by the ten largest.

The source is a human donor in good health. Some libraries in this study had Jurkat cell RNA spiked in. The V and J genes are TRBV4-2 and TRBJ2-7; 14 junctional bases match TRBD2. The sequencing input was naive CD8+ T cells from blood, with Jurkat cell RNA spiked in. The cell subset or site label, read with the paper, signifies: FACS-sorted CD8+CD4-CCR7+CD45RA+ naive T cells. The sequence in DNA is TGTGCCAGCAGCCAAGTGACTAGCGGGGGGGGCTACGAGCAGTACTTC. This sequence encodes CASSQVTSGGGYEQYF.